These T cell receptor beta chains were read from a single sample in a study of blood T cell repertoires in COVID-19. TCRdb's table, derived via immunoSEQ multiplex PCR, lists solely in-frame clones and lacks some. The repertoire includes 300,000 to 400,000 clones, around 90% of them detected once, and 1% sits in the top ten. The sample comprised peripheral blood. All receptors come from a man aged 50 or older with active or convalescent COVID-19. The CDR3 runs from the conserved cysteine through the conserved F or W. Fields, in order: V gene, clone size, J gene, D gene, CDR3 length, CDR3 protein, CDR3 DNA. D genes are given only for firm matches. Size values are once, few and many counts, or a class for expanded clones, and some rows have none.

V: TRBV28; size: NA; J: TRBJ1-2; D: NA; length: 14; CDR3: CASVGGDSNYGYTF; DNA: TGTGCCAGCGTCGGTGGCGACTCTAACTATGGCTACACCTTC
V: TRBV27; size: NA; J: TRBJ1-2; D: NA; length: 16; CDR3: CASSPNEAGKASGYTF; DNA: TGTGCCAGCAGTCCCAACGAAGCAGGGAAAGCGAGTGGCTACACCTTC
V: TRBV28; size: once; J: TRBJ2-1; D: TRBD2; length: 16; CDR3: CASSSYGTSVYNEQFF; DNA: TGTGCCAGCAGCAGTTATGGGACTAGTGTTTACAATGAGCAGTTCTTC
V: TRBV27; size: NA; J: TRBJ2-3; D: NA; length: 14; CDR3: CASKWTGRGDTQYF; DNA: TGTGCCAGCAAATGGACAGGGAGGGGAGATACGCAGTATTTT
V: TRBV14; size: NA; J: TRBJ1-2; D: NA; length: 12; CDR3: CASSPQGYGYTF; DNA: TGTGCCAGCAGCCCGCAGGGCTATGGCTACACCTTC
V: TRBV6-5; size: NA; J: TRBJ2-3; D: NA; length: 14; CDR3: CASSYSKRRDTQYF; DNA: TGTGCCAGCAGTTACTCGAAGCGCAGAGATACGCAGTATTTT
V: TRBV29-1; size: NA; J: TRBJ2-3; D: TRBD2; length: 13; CDR3: CSVGAGGTDTQYF; DNA: TGCAGCGTTGGGGCGGGAGGCACAGATACGCAGTATTTT
V: TRBV2; size: once; J: TRBJ1-6; D: NA; length: 17; CDR3: CASSGADRSSYNSPLHF; DNA: TGTGCCAGCAGTGGAGCGGACAGAAGCTCCTATAATTCACCCCTCCACTTT
V: TRBV6-6; size: NA; J: TRBJ2-7; D: TRBD1; length: 13; CDR3: CASSYGTGSEQYF; DNA: TGTGCCAGCAGTTACGGGACAGGGAGCGAGCAGTACTTC
V: TRBV10-1; size: NA; J: TRBJ1-4; D: TRBD1; length: 14; CDR3: CARAGTGKGEKLFF; DNA: TGCGCCAGGGCCGGGACAGGGAAGGGTGAAAAACTGTTTTTT
V: TRBV7-2; size: NA; J: TRBJ2-5; D: TRBD1; length: 15; CDR3: CASSLGTGGQETQYF; DNA: TGTGCCAGCAGCTTAGGGACAGGGGGACAAGAGACCCAGTACTTC
V: TRBV20-1; size: NA; J: TRBJ1-3; D: TRBD1; length: 14; CDR3: CSASRQGDGNTIYF; DNA: TGCAGTGCTAGTCGACAGGGGGACGGAAACACCATATATTTT
V: TRBV5-6; size: NA; J: TRBJ1-6; D: NA; length: 13; CDR3: CASRSGGGQSIIF; DNA: TGTGCCAGCAGATCAGGCGGGGGGCAGTCCATAATCTTT
V: TRBV27; size: NA; J: TRBJ1-2; D: TRBD1; length: 16; CDR3: CASSLFATGDNYGYTF; DNA: TGTGCCAGCAGCCTGTTCGCGACAGGGGACAACTATGGCTACACCTTC
V: TRBV7-7; size: NA; J: TRBJ2-1; D: NA; length: 13; CDR3: CASSSDSYNEQFF; DNA: TGTGCTAGCAGCTCGGACAGCTACAATGAGCAGTTCTTC
V: TRBV6-6; size: NA; J: TRBJ2-1; D: TRBD2; length: 17; CDR3: CASSPYGGTFSYNEQFF; DNA: TGTGCCAGCAGTCCCTACGGGGGGACTTTTTCCTACAATGAGCAGTTCTTC
V: TRBV7-7; size: NA; J: TRBJ2-5; D: TRBD2; length: 17; CDR3: CASSLGTSGGDQETQYF; DNA: TGTGCTAGCAGCTTAGGGACTAGCGGGGGGGACCAAGAGACCCAGTACTTC
V: TRBV12-3/TRBV12-4; size: NA; J: TRBJ1-2; D: NA; length: 10; CDR3: CASSFSGYTF; DNA: TGTGCCAGCAGTTTCTCCGGCTACACCTTC
V: TRBV30; size: NA; J: TRBJ1-1; D: TRBD1; length: 15; CDR3: CAWRGNRGWGTEAFF; DNA: TGTGCCTGGAGGGGTAACAGGGGATGGGGCACTGAAGCTTTCTTT
V: TRBV18; size: NA; J: TRBJ2-7; D: NA; length: 16; CDR3: CASSPLSGEGLNEQYF; DNA: TGTGCCAGCTCACCACTCTCGGGAGAAGGGTTGAACGAGCAGTACTTC
V: TRBV7-2; size: NA; J: TRBJ2-1; D: NA; length: 14; CDR3: CASSLHLLYNEQFF; DNA: TGTGCCAGCAGCTTACACTTATTATACAATGAGCAGTTCTTC
V: TRBV9; size: NA; J: TRBJ2-5; D: TRBD2; length: 15; CDR3: CASSVGASGQETQYF; DNA: TGTGCCAGCAGCGTAGGGGCTAGCGGTCAAGAGACCCAGTACTTC
V: TRBV6-4; size: NA; J: TRBJ1-2; D: NA; length: 14; CDR3: CASSDSAGMRGYTF; DNA: TGTGCCAGCAGTGACTCGGCAGGGATGAGGGGCTACACCTTC
V: TRBV5-1; size: NA; J: TRBJ2-5; D: TRBD1; length: 15; CDR3: CASSLGQGAKKTQYF; DNA: TGCGCCAGCAGCTTGGGACAGGGGGCAAAGAAGACCCAGTACTTC
V: TRBV5-1; size: NA; J: TRBJ2-5; D: TRBD1; length: 14; CDR3: CASSSQGLKETQYF; DNA: TGCGCCAGCAGCTCACAGGGGTTGAAAGAGACCCAGTACTTC
V: TRBV10-3; size: NA; J: TRBJ2-3; D: NA; length: 15; CDR3: CAISESVPSTDTQYF; DNA: TGTGCCATCAGTGAGAGCGTCCCTAGCACAGATACGCAGTATTTT
V: TRBV30; size: NA; J: TRBJ2-5; D: TRBD1; length: 14; CDR3: CAWSGQGAVETQYF; DNA: TGTGCCTGGAGCGGACAGGGGGCGGTTGAGACCCAGTACTTC
V: TRBV30; size: few; J: TRBJ1-5; D: NA; length: 13; CDR3: CAWSPDRNQPQHF; DNA: TGTGCCTGGAGTCCGGACAGAAATCAGCCCCAGCATTTT
V: TRBV19; size: once; J: TRBJ2-2; D: TRBD1; length: 13; CDR3: CATNRGYTGELFF; DNA: TGTGCCACAAACAGGGGCTACACCGGGGAGCTGTTTTTT
V: TRBV30; size: NA; J: TRBJ2-5; D: TRBD2; length: 15; CDR3: CAWSLAGVAGETQYF; DNA: TGTGCCTGGAGTCTCGCGGGAGTGGCGGGAGAGACCCAGTACTTC
V: TRBV6-5; size: few; J: TRBJ2-5; D: TRBD1; length: 13; CDR3: CASRDRGIETQYF; DNA: TGTGCCAGCAGGGACAGGGGAATAGAGACCCAGTACTTC
V: TRBV2; size: NA; J: TRBJ2-7; D: TRBD1; length: 16; CDR3: CASSESAGQGPYEQYF; DNA: TGTGCCAGCAGTGAAAGCGCTGGACAGGGACCCTACGAGCAGTACTTC
V: TRBV6-1; size: NA; J: TRBJ2-6; D: TRBD1; length: 18; CDR3: CASSDPGQGLYGANVLTF; DNA: TGTGCCAGCAGTGACCCGGGACAGGGACTCTATGGGGCCAACGTCCTGACTTTC
V: TRBV7-3; size: NA; J: TRBJ2-3; D: NA; length: 15; CDR3: CASSPAGPSTDTQYF; DNA: TGTGCCAGCAGCCCGGCGGGGCCTAGCACAGATACGCAGTATTTT
V: TRBV5-8; size: NA; J: TRBJ1-5; D: TRBD1; length: 16; CDR3: CASSPSVQGVDQPQHF; DNA: TGTGCCAGCAGCCCCTCTGTACAGGGGGTCGATCAGCCCCAGCATTTT
V: TRBV10-3; size: NA; J: TRBJ2-5; D: NA; length: 14; CDR3: CAISDRGQTGTQYF; DNA: TGTGCCATCAGTGACAGGGGCCAAACGGGGACCCAGTACTTC
V: TRBV5-8; size: NA; J: TRBJ1-5; D: NA; length: 16; CDR3: CASSPSWGGSGQPQHF; DNA: TGTGCCAGCAGCCCCTCTTGGGGGGGCAGCGGCCAGCCCCAGCATTTT
V: TRBV28; size: NA; J: TRBJ2-5; D: TRBD2; length: 14; CDR3: CASGSGGAQETQYF; DNA: TGTGCCAGCGGCTCGGGGGGGGCGCAAGAGACCCAGTACTTC
V: TRBV3-1/TRBV3-2; size: NA; J: TRBJ1-5; D: NA; length: 17; CDR3: CASSQGMRGWSNQPQHF; DNA: TGTGCCAGCAGCCAAGGGATGCGGGGCTGGAGCAATCAGCCCCAGCATTTT
V: TRBV28; size: NA; J: TRBJ1-1; D: TRBD1; length: 16; CDR3: CASSSPTGTGFLEAFF; DNA: TGTGCCAGCAGTTCGCCCACCGGGACAGGGTTCCTTGAAGCTTTCTTT
V: TRBV7-2; size: NA; J: TRBJ1-2; D: NA; length: 15; CDR3: CASSLPLGTGPGYTF; DNA: TGTGCCAGCAGCTTGCCCCTCGGCACAGGGCCTGGCTACACCTTC
V: TRBV28; size: once; J: TRBJ2-2; D: TRBD1; length: 17; CDR3: CASSLSSGQGAAGELFF; DNA: TGTGCCAGCAGTTTATCATCTGGACAGGGGGCAGCCGGGGAGCTGTTTTTT
V: TRBV10-1; size: once; J: TRBJ2-1; D: NA; length: 20; CDR3: CASSGGPGSSTISSYNEQFF; DNA: TGCGCCAGCAGCGGGGGGCCGGGGTCCTCTACTATTAGCTCCTACAATGAGCAGTTCTTC
V: TRBV18; size: NA; J: TRBJ1-2; D: NA; length: 16; CDR3: CASSPRAAQANYGYTF; DNA: TGTGCCAGCTCACCACGGGCAGCCCAAGCTAACTATGGCTACACCTTC
V: TRBV11-2; size: NA; J: TRBJ1-1; D: TRBD1; length: 14; CDR3: CASSLASQGDEAFF; DNA: TGTGCCAGCAGCTTAGCAAGTCAGGGGGATGAAGCTTTCTTT
V: TRBV5-5; size: NA; J: TRBJ2-3; D: TRBD1; length: 15; CDR3: CASVPGTGSTDTQYF; DNA: TGTGCCAGCGTACCCGGGACAGGGTCCACAGATACGCAGTATTTT
V: TRBV13; size: once; J: TRBJ1-3; D: TRBD1; length: 19; CDR3: CASSSSRGTAPFSGNTIYF; DNA: TGTGCCAGCAGCTCCTCCCGCGGGACAGCGCCTTTCTCTGGAAACACCATATATTTT
V: TRBV28; size: NA; J: TRBJ1-2; D: NA; length: 13; CDR3: CASSFPGKYGYTF; DNA: TGTGCCAGCAGTTTCCCCGGGAAGTATGGCTACACCTTC
V: TRBV19; size: NA; J: TRBJ1-4; D: NA; length: 15; CDR3: CASSPAGTRNEKLFF; DNA: TGTGCCAGTAGTCCAGCCGGGACTAGGAATGAAAAACTGTTTTTT
V: TRBV18; size: NA; J: TRBJ2-3; D: NA; length: 13; CDR3: CASSPSRTDTQYF; DNA: TGTGCCAGCTCACCATCTCGGACAGATACGCAGTATTTT
V: TRBV12-3/TRBV12-4; size: NA; J: TRBJ2-7; D: TRBD2; length: 12; CDR3: CASSLGGGEQYF; DNA: TGTGCCAGCAGTTTAGGGGGGGGCGAGCAGTACTTC
V: TRBV28; size: NA; J: TRBJ1-2; D: TRBD1; length: 15; CDR3: CASSPPDRPLYGYTF; DNA: TGTGCCAGCAGTCCGCCGGACAGGCCCCTTTATGGCTACACCTTC